This T cell receptor beta chain was obtained from a study of CD8 T cells in Susac syndrome. V lost 6 bases and J lost 3, with 6 bases in between. This CDR3 is built from 11 residues. Germline V CDR1 and CDR2: MGHDK, SYGVNS. Healthy donors constituted the controls, which were matched for age and sex. An amount of RNA that ranged from roughly 0.45 to 1 ug was reverse transcribed with random hexamers. Multiplex immunoSEQ PCR targeted 54 Vbeta and 13 Jbeta TCR beta segments. Each CDR3 protein is one row after TCRdb ran MiXCR on the immunoSEQ multiplex PCR reads. The sample holds 120,000 to 150,000 distinct CDR3 sequences, roughly 95% seen once.

The clonotype originates from a human donor in good health. Sequencing used CD4+ T cells from PBMCs. The chain uses TRBV25-1 and TRBJ2-7, with a tentative D call TRBD2 (5 bases). CDR3 DNA sequence: TGTGCCAGCAGGGACTTCTACGAGCAGTACTTC. Protein sequence: CASRDFYEQYF.